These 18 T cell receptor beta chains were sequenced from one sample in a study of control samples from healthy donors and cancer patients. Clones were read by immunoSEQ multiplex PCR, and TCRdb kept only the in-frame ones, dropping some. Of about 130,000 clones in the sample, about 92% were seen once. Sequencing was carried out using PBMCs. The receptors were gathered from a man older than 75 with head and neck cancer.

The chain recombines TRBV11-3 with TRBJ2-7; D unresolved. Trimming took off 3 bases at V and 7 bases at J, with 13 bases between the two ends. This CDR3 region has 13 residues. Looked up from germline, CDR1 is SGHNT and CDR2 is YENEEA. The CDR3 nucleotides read TGTGCCAGCAGCTTGATAGGCGTATCGGAGCAGTACTTC. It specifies CASSLIGVSEQYF.

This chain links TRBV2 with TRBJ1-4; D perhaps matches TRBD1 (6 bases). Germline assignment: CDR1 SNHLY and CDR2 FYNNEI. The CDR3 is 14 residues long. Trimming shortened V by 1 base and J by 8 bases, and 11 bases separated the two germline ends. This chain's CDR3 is CASSEGGAREKLFF. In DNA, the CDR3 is TGTGCCAGCAGTGAAGGGGGGGCGAGGGAAAAACTGTTTTTT.

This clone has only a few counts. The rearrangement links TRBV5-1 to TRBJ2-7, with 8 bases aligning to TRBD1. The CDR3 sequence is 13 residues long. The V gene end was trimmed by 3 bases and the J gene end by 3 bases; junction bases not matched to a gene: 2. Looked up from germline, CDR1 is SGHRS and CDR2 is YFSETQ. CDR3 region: CASSWGTGYEQYF. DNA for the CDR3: TGCGCCAGCAGCTGGGGGACAGGCTACGAGCAGTACTTC. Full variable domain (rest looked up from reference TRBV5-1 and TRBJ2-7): KAGVTQTPRYLIKTRGQQVTLSCSPISGHRSVSWYQQTPGQGLQFLFEYFSETQRNKGNFPGRFSGRQFSNSRSEMNVSTLELGDSALYLCASSWGTGYEQYFGPGTRLTVT.

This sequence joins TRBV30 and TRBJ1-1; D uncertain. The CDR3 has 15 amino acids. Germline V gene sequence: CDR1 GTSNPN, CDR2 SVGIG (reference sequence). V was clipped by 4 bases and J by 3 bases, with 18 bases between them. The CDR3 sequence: CAWTQKMSGDTEAFF. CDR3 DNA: TGTGCCTGGACCCAAAAAATGTCTGGGGACACTGAAGCTTTCTTT.

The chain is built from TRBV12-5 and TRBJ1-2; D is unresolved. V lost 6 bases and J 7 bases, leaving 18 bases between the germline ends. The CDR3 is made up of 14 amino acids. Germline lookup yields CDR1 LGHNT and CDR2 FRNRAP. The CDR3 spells CASGPLDSFSGYTF. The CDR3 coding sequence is TGTGCTAGTGGACCCCTCGACTCATTCAGTGGCTACACCTTC.

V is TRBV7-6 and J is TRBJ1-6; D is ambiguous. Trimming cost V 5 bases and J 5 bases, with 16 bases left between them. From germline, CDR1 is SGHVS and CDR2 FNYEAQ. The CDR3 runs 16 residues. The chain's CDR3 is CASSSTRPPNNSPLHF. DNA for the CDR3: TGTGCCAGCAGCAGCACCCGGCCTCCAAATAATTCACCCCTCCACTTT.

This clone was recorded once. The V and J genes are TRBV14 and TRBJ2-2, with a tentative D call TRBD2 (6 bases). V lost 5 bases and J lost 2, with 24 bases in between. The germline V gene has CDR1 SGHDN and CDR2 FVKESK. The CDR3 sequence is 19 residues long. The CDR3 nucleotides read TGTGCCAGCAGCGTCCGGGCCCTCGTCACGGGAGTAAACACCGGGGAGCTGTTTTTT. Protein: CASSVRALVTGVNTGELFF.

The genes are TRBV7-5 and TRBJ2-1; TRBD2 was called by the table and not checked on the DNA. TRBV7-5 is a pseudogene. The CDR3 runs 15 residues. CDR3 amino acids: CARSSTSGKNNEQFF. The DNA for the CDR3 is TGTGCCAGAAGCTCGACTAGCGGGAAAAACAATGAGCAGTTCTTC.

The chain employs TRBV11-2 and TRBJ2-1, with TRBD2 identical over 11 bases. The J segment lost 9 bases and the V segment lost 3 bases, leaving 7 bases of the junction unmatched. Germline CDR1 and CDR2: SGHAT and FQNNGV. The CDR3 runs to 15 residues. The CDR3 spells CASSLSGLAGGEQFF. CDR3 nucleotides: TGTGCCAGCAGCTTGTCGGGGCTAGCGGGAGGTGAGCAGTTCTTC.

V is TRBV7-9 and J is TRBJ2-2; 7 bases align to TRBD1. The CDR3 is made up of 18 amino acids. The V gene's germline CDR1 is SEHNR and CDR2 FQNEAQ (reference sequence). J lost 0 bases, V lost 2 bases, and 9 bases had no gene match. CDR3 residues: CASSLPSRQGSNTGELFF. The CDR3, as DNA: TGTGCCAGCAGCTTACCCTCTCGACAGGGTTCGAACACCGGGGAGCTGTTTTTT. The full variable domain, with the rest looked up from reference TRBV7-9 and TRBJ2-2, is DTGVSQNPRHKITKRGQNVTFRCDPISEHNRLYWYRQTLGQGPEFLTYFQNEAQLEKSRLLSDRFSAERPKGSFSTLEIQRTEQGDSAMYLCASSLPSRQGSNTGELFFGEGSRLTVL.

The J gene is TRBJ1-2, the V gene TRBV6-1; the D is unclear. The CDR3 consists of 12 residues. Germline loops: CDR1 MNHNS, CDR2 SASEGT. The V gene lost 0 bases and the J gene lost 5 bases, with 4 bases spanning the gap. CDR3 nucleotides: TGTGCCAGCAGTGAAGCGAGGTATGGCTACACCTTC. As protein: CASSEARYGYTF.

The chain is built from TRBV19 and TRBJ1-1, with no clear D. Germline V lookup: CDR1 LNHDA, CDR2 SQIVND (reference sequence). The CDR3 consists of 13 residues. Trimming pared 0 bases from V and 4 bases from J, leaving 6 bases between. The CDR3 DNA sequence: TGTGCCAGTAGTATAGATCATGGCACTGAAGCTTTCTTT. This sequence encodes CASSIDHGTEAFF.

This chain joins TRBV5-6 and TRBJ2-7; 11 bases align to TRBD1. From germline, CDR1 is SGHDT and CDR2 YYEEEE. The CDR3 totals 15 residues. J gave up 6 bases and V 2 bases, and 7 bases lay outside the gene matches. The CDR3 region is CASSFRDRGLSEQYF. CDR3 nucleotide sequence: TGTGCCAGCAGCTTCCGGGACAGGGGGTTGTCCGAGCAGTACTTC.

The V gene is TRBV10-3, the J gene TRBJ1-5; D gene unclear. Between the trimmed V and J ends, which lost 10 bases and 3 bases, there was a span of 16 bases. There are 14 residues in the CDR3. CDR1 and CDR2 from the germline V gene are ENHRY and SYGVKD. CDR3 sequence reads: CATLGGGSNQPQHF. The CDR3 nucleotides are TGTGCCACGCTAGGAGGCGGATCCAATCAGCCCCAGCATTTT.

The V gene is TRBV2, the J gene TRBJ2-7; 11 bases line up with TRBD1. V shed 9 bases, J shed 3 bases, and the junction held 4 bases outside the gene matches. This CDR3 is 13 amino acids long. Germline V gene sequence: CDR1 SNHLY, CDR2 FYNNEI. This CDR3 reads CASGTGGDYEQYF. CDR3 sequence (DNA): TGTGCCAGTGGGACAGGGGGGGACTACGAGCAGTACTTC. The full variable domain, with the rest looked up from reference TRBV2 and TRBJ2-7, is EPEVTQTPSHQVTQMGQEVILRCVPISNHLYFYWYRQILGQKVEFLVSFYNNEISEKSEIFDDQFSVERPDGSNFTLKIRSTKLEDSAMYFCASGTGGDYEQYFGPGTRLTVT.

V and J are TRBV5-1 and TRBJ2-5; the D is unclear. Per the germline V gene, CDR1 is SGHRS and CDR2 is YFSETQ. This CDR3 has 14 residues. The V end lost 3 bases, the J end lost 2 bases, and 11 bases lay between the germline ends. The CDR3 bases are TGCGCCAGCAGCTCTCACGGGCATCAAGAGACCCAGTACTTC. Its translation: CASSSHGHQETQYF.

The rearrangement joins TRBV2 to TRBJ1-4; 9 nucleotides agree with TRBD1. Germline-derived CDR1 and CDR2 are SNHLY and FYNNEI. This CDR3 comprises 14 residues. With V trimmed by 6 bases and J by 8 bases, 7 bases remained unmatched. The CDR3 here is CASRWDRAGEKLFF. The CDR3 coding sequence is TGTGCCAGCAGGTGGGACAGGGCCGGGGAAAAACTGTTTTTT.

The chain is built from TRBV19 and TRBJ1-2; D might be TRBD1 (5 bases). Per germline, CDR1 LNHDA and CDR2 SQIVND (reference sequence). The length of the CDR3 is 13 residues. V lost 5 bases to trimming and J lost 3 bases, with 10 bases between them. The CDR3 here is CASSPWGDYGYTF. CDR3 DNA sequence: TGTGCCAGTAGTCCATGGGGGGACTATGGCTACACCTTC. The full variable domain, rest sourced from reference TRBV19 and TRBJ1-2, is DGGITQSPKYLFRKEGQNVTLSCEQNLNHDAMYWYRQDPGQGLRLIYYSQIVNDFQKGDIAEGYSVSREKKESFPLTVTSAQKNPTAFYLCASSPWGDYGYTFGSGTRLTVV.